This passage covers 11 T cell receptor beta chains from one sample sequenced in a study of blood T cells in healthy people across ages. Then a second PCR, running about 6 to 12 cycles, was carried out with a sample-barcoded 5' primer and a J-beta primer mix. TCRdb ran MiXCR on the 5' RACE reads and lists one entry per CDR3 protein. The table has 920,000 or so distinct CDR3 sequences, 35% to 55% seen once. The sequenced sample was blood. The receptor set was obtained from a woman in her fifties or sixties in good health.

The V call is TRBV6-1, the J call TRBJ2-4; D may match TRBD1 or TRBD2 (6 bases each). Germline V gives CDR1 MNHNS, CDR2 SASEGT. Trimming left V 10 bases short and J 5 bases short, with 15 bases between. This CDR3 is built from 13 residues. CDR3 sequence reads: CATNRGLENIQYF. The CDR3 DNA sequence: TGTGCCACCAACCGGGGGCTCGAAAACATTCAGTACTTC.

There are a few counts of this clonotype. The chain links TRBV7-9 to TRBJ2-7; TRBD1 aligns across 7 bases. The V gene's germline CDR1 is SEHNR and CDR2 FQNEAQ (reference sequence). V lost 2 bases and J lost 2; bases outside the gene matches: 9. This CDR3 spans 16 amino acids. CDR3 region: CASSLPSRDSTYEQYF. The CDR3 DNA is TGTGCCAGCAGCTTACCGTCAAGGGACAGCACCTACGAGCAGTACTTC.

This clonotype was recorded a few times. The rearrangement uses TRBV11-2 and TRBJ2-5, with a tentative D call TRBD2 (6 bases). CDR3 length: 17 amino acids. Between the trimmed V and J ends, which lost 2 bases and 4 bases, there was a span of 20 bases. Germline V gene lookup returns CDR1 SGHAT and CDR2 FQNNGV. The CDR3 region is CASSLSPQPTRTETQYF. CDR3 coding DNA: TGTGCCAGCAGCTTATCTCCTCAACCGACTAGAACAGAGACCCAGTACTTC. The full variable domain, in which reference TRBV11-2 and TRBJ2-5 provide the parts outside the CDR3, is EAGVAQSPRYKIIEKRQSVAFWCNPISGHATLYWYQQILGQGPKLLIQFQNNGVVDDSQLPKDRFSAERLKGVDSTLKIQPAKLEDSAVYLCASSLSPQPTRTETQYFGPGTRLLVL.

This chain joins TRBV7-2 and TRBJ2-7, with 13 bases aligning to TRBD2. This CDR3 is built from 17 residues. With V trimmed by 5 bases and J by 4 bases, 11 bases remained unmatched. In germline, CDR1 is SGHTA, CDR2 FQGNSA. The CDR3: CASSPGTSGIYSYEQYF. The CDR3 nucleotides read TGTGCCAGCAGCCCCGGGACTAGCGGGATATATTCTTACGAGCAGTACTTC.

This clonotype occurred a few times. The CDR3 region has the DNA TGTGCCAGCAGCCCTCGGGACAGGAGGGCCAACGAGCAGTACTTC. This codes for CASSPRDRRANEQYF. The chain is built from TRBV11-2 and TRBJ2-7; TRBD1 matches at 8 bases. Per germline, CDR1 SGHAT and CDR2 FQNNGV. Trimming at V came to 5 bases and at J to 5 bases, leaving 11 bases not matched to a gene. CDR3 length: 15 residues.

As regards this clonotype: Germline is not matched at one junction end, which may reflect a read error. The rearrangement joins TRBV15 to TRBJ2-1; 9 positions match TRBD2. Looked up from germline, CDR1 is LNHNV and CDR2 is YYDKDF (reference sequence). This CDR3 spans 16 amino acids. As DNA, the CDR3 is TGTGCCACCGGCAGTGAGCGGGAGGCCTCCTACAATGAGCAGTTCTTC. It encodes CATGSEREASYNEQFF.

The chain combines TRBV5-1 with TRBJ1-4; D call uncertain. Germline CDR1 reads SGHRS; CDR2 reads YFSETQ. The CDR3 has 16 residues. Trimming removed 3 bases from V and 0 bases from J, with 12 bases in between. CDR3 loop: CASSWNGDATNEKLFF. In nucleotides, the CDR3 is TGCGCCAGCAGCTGGAACGGAGATGCAACTAATGAAAAACTGTTTTTT. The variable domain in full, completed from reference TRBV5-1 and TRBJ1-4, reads KAGVTQTPRYLIKTRGQQVTLSCSPISGHRSVSWYQQTPGQGLQFLFEYFSETQRNKGNFPGRFSGRQFSNSRSEMNVSTLELGDSALYLCASSWNGDATNEKLFFGSGTQLSVL.

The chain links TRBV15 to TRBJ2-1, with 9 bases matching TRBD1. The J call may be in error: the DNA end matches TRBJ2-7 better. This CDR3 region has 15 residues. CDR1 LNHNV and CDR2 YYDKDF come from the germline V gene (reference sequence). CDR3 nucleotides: TGTGCCACCAGCAACCCGGGACAGGGTTACAATGAGCAGTACTTC. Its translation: CATSNPGQGYNEQYF.

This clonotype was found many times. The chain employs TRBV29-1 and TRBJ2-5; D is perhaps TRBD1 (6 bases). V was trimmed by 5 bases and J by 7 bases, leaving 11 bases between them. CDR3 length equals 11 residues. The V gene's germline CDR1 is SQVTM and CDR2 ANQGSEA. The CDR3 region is CSVLRGGTQYF. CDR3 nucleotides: TGCAGCGTTTTGAGAGGGGGGACCCAGTACTTC.

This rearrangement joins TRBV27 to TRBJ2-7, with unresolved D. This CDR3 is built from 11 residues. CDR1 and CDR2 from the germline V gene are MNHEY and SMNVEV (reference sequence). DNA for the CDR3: TGTCATGAGCACGGCTCCTACGAGCAGTACTTC. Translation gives CHEHGSYEQYF.

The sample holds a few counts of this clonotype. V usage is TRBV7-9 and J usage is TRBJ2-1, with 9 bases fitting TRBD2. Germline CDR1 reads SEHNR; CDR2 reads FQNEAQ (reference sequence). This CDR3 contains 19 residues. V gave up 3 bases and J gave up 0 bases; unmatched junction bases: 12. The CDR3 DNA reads TGTGCCAGCAGCTTTGGATGGCTAGCGGGAATAAGCTCCTACAATGAGCAGTTCTTC. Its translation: CASSFGWLAGISSYNEQFF.